The 5 T cell receptor beta chains presented below share a single source sample, sequenced in a study of CD8+ T cells in alopecia areata. After isolation, RNA underwent reverse transcription to generate cDNA as the sequencing template. Only in-frame clones appear in the TCRdb table, and some are missing; sequencing was by immunoSEQ multiplex PCR. Singletons are absent from the sample, which has some 120,000 clones. The sequenced material came from lesional skin. These receptors were collected from a C3H/HeJ mouse with alopecia areata. The MHC haplotype of the strain is H2-k.

About this clone: Here the gene names and germline are mouse. Read sequence stops 4 residues before the CDR3 end, and the germline J gene provides the missing end. This chain joins TRBV13-3 and TRBJ2-3; maybe TRBD2 (7 bases). The CDR3 sequence is 15 residues long. Germline V lookup: CDR1 NNHDY, CDR2 SYVADS. Trimming removed 3 bases at V and 0 bases at J, with 11 bases between. CDR3 sequence reads: CASSGVGGSAETLYF. CDR3 bases read: TGTGCCAGCAGTGGTGTGGGGGGCAGTGCAGAA.

This clone was found a few times. The gene names given are mouse names. The read finishes 4 residues shy of the CDR3 end, and the germline J gene is used to complete it. The rearrangement links TRBV1 to TRBJ2-7; 12 bases are a match to TRBD2. CDR3 length: 15 amino acids. CDR1 NSQYPW and CDR2 LRSPGD come from the germline V gene (reference sequence). The CDR3 region is CTCSVDWGGAYEQYF. The sequenced CDR3 bases are TGCACCTGCAGTGTTGACTGGGGGGGCGCTTAT.

With respect to this clone: At residue 13, the TCRdb amino acid sequence and the translated nucleotide sequence differ, so the protein here is the DNA translation. Gene names follow the mouse nomenclature. Read sequence stops 3 residues before the CDR3 end, and the germline J gene provides the missing end. This CDR3 is also generated by other DNA sequences in the sample. The rearrangement uses TRBV13-3 and TRBJ1-3, with 9 nucleotides matching TRBD1. Germline lookup yields CDR1 NNHDY and CDR2 SYVADS. The CDR3 covers 16 residues. Trimming took 4 bases from V and 1 from J; bases not matched to a gene: 6. CDR3 in amino acids: CASSPQGADSGNTLYF. Incomplete CDR3 DNA: TGTGCCAGCAGTCCACAGGGGGCAGACTCTGGAAATACG.

This clone showed up just a few times. Genes and germline come from the mouse. Read sequence stops 4 residues before the CDR3 end, and the germline J gene provides the missing end. The V gene is TRBV17, the J gene TRBJ2-7; 12 bases match TRBD2. The CDR3 contains 15 residues. The germline V gene encodes CDR1 MNHDT and CDR2 YYDKIL. The DNA read from the CDR3 is TGTGCTAGCAGTAGATGGGACTGGGGGGATTAT. Its protein product is CASSRWDWGDY. The whole CDR3 sequence reads CASSRWDWGDYEQYF.

This clone was found a few times. Each gene name is a mouse one. The read is 4 residues too short to cover the CDR3 end, so that end is filled in from the germline J gene. The chain joins TRBV13-3 to TRBJ2-1; 9 bases fit TRBD2. CDR1 and CDR2 (germline): NNHDY, SYVADS. The CDR3 length is 14 residues. The junction had 2 bases not matched to a gene; V was cut back by 5 bases and J by 2 bases. The covered CDR3 bases are TGTGCCAGCAGAAGGACTGGGGACTATGCT. It specifies CASRRTGDYA. The CDR3 reads in full as CASRRTGDYAEQFF.